What follows are 27 T cell receptor beta chains derived from one specimen sequenced in a study of long-term antiretroviral therapy in people with HIV. Runs used v3.0 of the immunoSEQ assay and were done at survey level. Produced via immunoSEQ multiplex PCR; TCRdb's table is partial and in-frame only. This table holds about 12,000 clones, over 60% found once. This sample comprised unsorted PBMCs, obtained 0.5 years before starting antiretroviral therapy. The receptors here all came from a woman in her 40s with HIV.

The gene calls are TRBV5-1 and TRBJ2-7; 9 positions agree with TRBD2. The CDR3 runs 16 residues. Per the germline V gene, CDR1 is SGHRS and CDR2 is YFSETQ. The V gene end was trimmed by 0 bases and the J gene end by 3 bases; junction bases not matched to a gene: 7. The CDR3 DNA sequence: TGCGCCAGCAGCTTGGCCATAGCGGGAGCTAGCTACGAGCAGTACTTC. It codes for CASSLAIAGASYEQYF.

The CDR3 loop reads CASSVGGGWTEAFF. DNA for the CDR3: TGTGCCAGCAGCGTTGGGGGGGGTTGGACTGAAGCTTTCTTT. The chain recombines TRBV9 with TRBJ1-1; tentatively, D is TRBD1 (5 bases). Germline CDR1 is SGDLS and CDR2 is YYNGEE. This CDR3 has 14 residues. V lost 2 bases to trimming and J lost 5 bases, with 13 bases between them.

The table lists this clone with a few counts. This chain uses TRBV7-8 with TRBJ1-3; D remains unclear. Trimming stripped 5 bases from V and 0 bases from J, with 11 bases between. Germline CDR1 reads SGHVS; CDR2 reads FQNEAQ. This CDR3 contains 15 residues. CDR3 coding DNA: TGTGCCAGCAGCCCCGGGGTCGGCTCTGGAAACACCATATATTTT. Translated: CASSPGVGSGNTIYF.

CDR3 in DNA: TGTGCCAGCAGCTTATCCAGCGGGCCCCAAGAGACCCAGTACTTC. Its translation is CASSLSSGPQETQYF. The gene calls are TRBV7-9 and TRBJ2-5; the D gene is possibly TRBD2 (6 bases). V lost 2 bases and J lost 1, with 11 bases in between. The germline gives CDR1 SEHNR, CDR2 FQNEAQ (reference sequence). The CDR3 consists of 15 residues.

For the CDR3, the DNA is TGTGCCAGCAGCTTAGCTGGACTAGTCGGGACCTTCGAGACCCAGTACTTC. As protein: CASSLAGLVGTFETQYF. The rearrangement joins TRBV7-2 to TRBJ2-5; 7 nucleotides match TRBD2. Per the germline V gene, CDR1 is SGHTA and CDR2 is FQGNSA. V gave up 0 bases and J gave up 5 bases; unmatched junction bases: 12. The CDR3 has 17 amino acids. The complete variable domain, with remaining parts taken from reference TRBV7-2 and TRBJ2-5, reads GAGVSQSPSNKVTEKGKDVELRCDPISGHTALYWYRQSLGQGLEFLIYFQGNSAPDKSGLPSDRFSAERTGGSVSTLTIQRTQQEDSAVYLCASSLAGLVGTFETQYFGPGTRLLVL.

The chain uses TRBV10-2 and TRBJ2-3; D ambiguous. V lost 2 bases, J lost 1 base, and 7 bases lay in between. The CDR3 spans 14 residues. CDR1 is WSHSY and CDR2 is SAAADI in the germline V gene. In nucleotides, the CDR3 is TGCGCCAGCAGTGAGACGGGCCGCACAGATACGCAGTATTTT. Its protein product is CASSETGRTDTQYF.

The V and J genes are TRBV19 and TRBJ2-7; D is unresolved. Germline CDR1 reads LNHDA; CDR2 reads SQIVND (reference sequence). This CDR3 contains 12 residues. V gave up 5 bases and J gave up 6 bases, with 11 bases separating them. CDR3 coding DNA: TGTGCCAGTAGTTTAGGGCCATCCGAGCAGTACTTC. Amino acids: CASSLGPSEQYF.

The chain joins TRBV5-8 to TRBJ1-2; no clear D gene. CDR3 length: 11 residues. V was pared by 2 bases and J by 8 bases, with 7 bases between. Germline CDR1 reads SGHTS; CDR2 reads YDEGEE. This CDR3 reads CASSFEAGYTF. The CDR3 DNA is TGTGCCAGCAGCTTTGAAGCGGGCTACACCTTC.

The rearrangement uses TRBV19 and TRBJ1-1, with TRBD1 as a possible D gene (5 bases). V shed 5 bases and J shed 3 bases, with 16 bases lying between them. This CDR3 has 15 amino acids. CDR1 LNHDA and CDR2 SQIVND come from the germline V gene (reference sequence). The CDR3 here is CASSRYDRWDTEAFF. The DNA of the CDR3 is TGTGCCAGTAGTCGGTATGACAGATGGGACACTGAAGCTTTCTTT. The full variable domain, completed using reference TRBV19 and TRBJ1-1, is DGGITQSPKYLFRKEGQNVTLSCEQNLNHDAMYWYRQDPGQGLRLIYYSQIVNDFQKGDIAEGYSVSREKKESFPLTVTSAQKNPTAFYLCASSRYDRWDTEAFFGQGTRLTVV.

This clone was seen once. This chain connects TRBV19 to TRBJ1-1; D remains ambiguous. V was trimmed by 6 bases and J by 5 bases, leaving 10 bases between them. CDR3 length: 12 amino acids. Germline V CDR1 and CDR2: LNHDA, SQIVND (reference sequence). The CDR3 loop is CASRASGTEAFF. The CDR3 DNA is TGTGCCAGTAGAGCATCCGGGACTGAAGCTTTCTTT.

This chain uses TRBV6-6 with TRBJ1-4; 10 bases agree with TRBD1. The CDR3 has 15 amino acids. V was clipped by 7 bases and J by 8 bases; unmatched bases: 10. Per the germline V gene, CDR1 is MNHNY and CDR2 is SVGAGI (reference sequence). CDR3 in amino acids: CASKARDRGEEKLFF. CDR3 in DNA: TGTGCCAGCAAGGCTCGGGACAGGGGAGAGGAAAAACTGTTTTTT.

This rearrangement joins TRBV5-1 to TRBJ2-4; a weak D match, TRBD1 (5 bases). The CDR3 is 14 residues long. V lost 0 bases to trimming and J lost 6 bases, with 10 bases between them. Germline V CDR1 and CDR2: SGHRS, YFSETQ. CDR3 nucleotide sequence: TGCGCCAGCAGCTTGGGGCAGGGAAGAAACATTCAGTACTTC. It yields the protein CASSLGQGRNIQYF.

The V call is TRBV7-2, the J call TRBJ1-2, with TRBD1 as a possible D gene (6 bases). The length of the CDR3 is 14 residues. Germline loops: CDR1 SGHTA, CDR2 FQGNSA. The V and J ends lost 5 bases and 8 bases respectively, with 18 bases between them. The CDR3 loop reads CASSIRQDQGGYTF. CDR3 nucleotide sequence: TGTGCCAGCAGCATTAGACAGGACCAGGGGGGCTACACCTTC.

CDR3 in amino acids: CARRYLGTSESTDTQYF. The CDR3 DNA is TGTGCCAGAAGATACCTCGGGACTTCTGAATCCACAGATACGCAGTATTTT. The genes are TRBV5-3 and TRBJ2-3; a possible D gene is TRBD2 (6 bases). TRBV5-3 is given ORF status, its function remaining uncertain. CDR3 length: 17 amino acids. V was trimmed by 5 bases and J by 2 bases, leaving 21 bases between them.

This chain connects TRBV6-5 to TRBJ2-1; D is unclear. The V gene's germline CDR1 is MNHEY and CDR2 SVGAGI. V was trimmed by 2 bases and J by 8 bases, leaving 13 bases between them. The CDR3 is 14 amino acids. The chain's CDR3 is CASSYRPAFDEQFF. CDR3 nucleotide sequence: TGTGCCAGCAGTTACCGTCCAGCTTTCGATGAGCAGTTCTTC.

This chain joins TRBV7-9 and TRBJ1-1; D possibly corresponds to TRBD1 (5 bases). CDR1 SEHNR and CDR2 FQNEAQ come from the germline V gene (reference sequence). V lost 6 bases, J lost 0 bases, and 14 bases lay in between. The CDR3 is 15 amino acids. The CDR3 DNA follows: TGTGCCAGCAGAACTGGGTCGGACATGAACACTGAAGCTTTCTTT. The encoded protein is CASRTGSDMNTEAFF.

The chain carries TRBV18 and TRBJ2-3, with 8 bases lining up with TRBD2. CDR1 is KGHSH and CDR2 is LQKENI in the germline V gene. The CDR3 runs to 16 residues. The V and J ends lost 3 bases and 0 bases, in that order; junction bases with no gene match: 5. The DNA for the CDR3 is TGTGCCAGCTCACCTCCGGGACTAGGGAGCACAGATACGCAGTATTTT. As protein: CASSPPGLGSTDTQYF.

The V gene is TRBV5-1, the J gene TRBJ2-7; D is perhaps TRBD2 (6 bases). The germline V gene encodes CDR1 SGHRS and CDR2 YFSETQ. V dropped 3 bases and J dropped 2 bases, with 15 bases sitting between them. CDR3 length: 15 residues. The CDR3 nucleotides read TGCGCCAGCAGCTGGTTCCGCGGGGAGACCTACGAGCAGTACTTC. Residues: CASSWFRGETYEQYF.

The rearrangement uses TRBV10-2 and TRBJ2-7; D possibly corresponds to TRBD2 (6 bases). Deletions cut 6 bases from V and 2 bases from J, with 8 bases between. The CDR3 spans 12 residues. CDR1 WSHSY and CDR2 SAAADI come from the germline V gene. The chain's CDR3 is CASREGTYEQYF. The DNA for the CDR3 is TGCGCCAGCAGGGAGGGAACCTACGAGCAGTACTTC.

The CDR3 reads CASSLTTTTVVYGYTF. CDR3 sequence (DNA): TGTGCCAGCAGTTTAACGACTACTACGGTCGTCTATGGCTACACCTTC. The rearrangement uses TRBV6-5 and TRBJ1-2, with D uncertain. Germline V lookup: CDR1 MNHEY, CDR2 SVGAGI. The CDR3 sequence is 16 residues long. Trimming removed 4 bases at V and 4 bases at J, with 19 bases between.

The chain couples TRBV9 to TRBJ2-5; 8 positions match TRBD2. CDR3 size: 15 residues. Germline CDR1 reads SGDLS; CDR2 reads YYNGEE. Losses at the gene ends were 0 bases for V and 2 bases for J; bases not matched to a gene: 3. CDR3 DNA sequence: TGTGCCAGCAGCGTAGCCCCTAGCGGGCAAGAGACCCAGTACTTC. Translating gives CASSVAPSGQETQYF.

Details on this clone: At one boundary the junction diverges from the germline segment, which might be a read error. This sequence joins TRBV4-3 and TRBJ2-3; TRBD2 is a possible D gene (6 bases). CDR1 is LGHNA and CDR2 is YSLEER in the germline V gene. This CDR3 region has 15 residues. CDR3: CASSQDRGSGSRIEF. The CDR3 nucleotides read TGCGCCAGCAGCCAAGATCGGGGGTCGGGATCCCGGATAGAATTT.

The chain has TRBV7-2 and TRBJ2-7, with 9 bases lining up with TRBD2. This CDR3 is built from 16 residues. The trim removed 6 bases at V and 3 bases at J, leaving 12 bases unmatched. Germline V gene sequence: CDR1 SGHTA, CDR2 FQGNSA. In nucleotides, the CDR3 is TGTGCCAGCAGTTCCGGCGGGAGGGGGCCAGGCTACGAGCAGTACTTC. Encoded protein: CASSSGGRGPGYEQYF.

This clone ranks as medium-sized (0.01 to 0.1%). The V and J genes are TRBV20-1 and TRBJ1-2; D is unclear. CDR3 size: 11 residues. V gave up 0 bases and J gave up 8 bases, with 7 bases separating them. The germline V gene encodes CDR1 DFQATT and CDR2 SNEGSKA (reference sequence). The CDR3, as DNA: TGCAGTGCTAGAGACTACGAGGGCTACACCTTC. Its protein product is CSARDYEGYTF.

The chain employs TRBV6-6 and TRBJ1-5; TRBD1 aligns across 7 bases. This CDR3 contains 16 residues. Germline V gene sequence: CDR1 MNHNY, CDR2 SVGAGI (reference sequence). Trimming at V came to 6 bases and at J to 6 bases, leaving 14 bases not matched to a gene. CDR3 coding DNA: TGTGCCAGCAGCTCGCAGGGGGAGGTTGTTCGTCAGCCCCAGCATTTT. Translation gives CASSSQGEVVRQPQHF.

The chain joins TRBV11-2 to TRBJ1-3; D unresolved. CDR1 is SGHAT and CDR2 is FQNNGV in the germline V gene. Trimming stripped 1 base from V and 0 bases from J, with 7 bases between. This CDR3 has 15 residues. The CDR3 protein is CASSLGGNSGNTIYF. CDR3 nucleotides: TGTGCCAGCAGCTTAGGCGGTAACTCTGGAAACACCATATATTTT.

The gene calls are TRBV18 and TRBJ2-3; 11 bases are shared with TRBD2. Germline-derived CDR1 and CDR2 are KGHSH and LQKENI. V shed 5 bases, J shed 2 bases, and the junction held 3 bases outside the gene matches. The CDR3 spans 15 residues. The chain's CDR3 is CASSSSGGNTDTQYF. CDR3 nucleotides: TGTGCCAGCTCATCTAGCGGGGGGAACACAGATACGCAGTATTTT.